This T cell receptor (beta chain) came from a study of shared clonotypes between healthy human individuals. Details on this clone: Its antigen is not known.

Whole-study results and caveats: Even with large depth, rarefaction showed that sorted-subset sequencing was incomplete. Expectations were that clonotype sharing among donors would be affected by sequencing depth.

Per germline, CDR1 MDHEN and CDR2 SYDVKM. Trimming removed 6 bases from V and 1 base from J, with 24 bases in between. CDR3 length: 19 amino acids. Once extracted for a subset, genomic DNA was divided evenly among several immunoSEQ plates. Clones were sequenced by immunoSEQ multiplex PCR, and TCRdb holds only the in-frame ones, with some missing. The repertoire holds around 990,000 clones, with 70% to 80% as singletons. The material sequenced was memory CD4+ T cells from PBMCs. Subset meaning: CD45RA-negative fraction. This clonotype was sampled from a man between 18 and 35 years old in good health. Some clones in this sample may be carry-over from other donors' samples. This sequence joins TRBV28 and TRBJ1-4, with a tentative D call TRBD1 (6 bases). DNA for the CDR3: TGTGCCAGCAGCTGGGGGGCTGGGACGGGTTTCTTAACTAATGAAAAACTGTTTTTT. Its protein product is CASSWGAGTGFLTNEKLFF.